This TCR beta chain was documented in a study of cytomegalovirus exposure and HLA in healthy donors. Overall study results and limits: The majority of CMV-associated TCR beta chains were reported as apparently HLA-restricted in a later analysis. Sequences of the TCR beta chain were said to predict the HLA-A and HLA-B alleles of most subjects accurately. Specificity for CMV antigens was confirmed in vitro for three of the CMV-associated chains. Most observed TCR sequences were rare, whereas some public TCRs were detected in many donors.

With respect to this clone: Its matching antigen is unknown.

Vbeta (60) and Jbeta (13) primers were used in the PCR. Data came from immunoSEQ multiplex PCR; TCRdb stores just in-frame clones and leaves some out. The top ten clones hold over 5% of a sample with 100,000 or so clones, about three quarters of them seen once. V lost 6 bases and J 11 bases, leaving 16 bases between the germline ends. The CDR3 has 12 amino acids. Germline V gene sequence: CDR1 SGHAT, CDR2 FQNNGV. The TCR comes from a female donor in good health and CMV-seropositive. Material: PBMCs. The chain employs TRBV11-2 and TRBJ1-1; D gene uncertain. The CDR3 DNA reads TGTGCCAGCAGTCCCGGACTCGTGTCGGCTTTCTTT. This translates into CASSPGLVSAFF.